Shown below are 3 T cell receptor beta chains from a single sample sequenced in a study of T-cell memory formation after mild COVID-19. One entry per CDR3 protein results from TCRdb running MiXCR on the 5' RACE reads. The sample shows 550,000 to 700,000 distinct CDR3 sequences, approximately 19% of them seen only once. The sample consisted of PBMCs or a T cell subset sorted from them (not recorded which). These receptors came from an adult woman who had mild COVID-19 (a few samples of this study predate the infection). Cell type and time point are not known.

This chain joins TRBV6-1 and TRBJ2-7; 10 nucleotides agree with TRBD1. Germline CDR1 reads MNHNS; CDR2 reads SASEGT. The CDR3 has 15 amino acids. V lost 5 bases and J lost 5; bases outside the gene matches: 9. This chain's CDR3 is CASSLERTGGDEQYF. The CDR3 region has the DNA TGTGCCAGCAGTCTAGAGCGGACAGGGGGAGACGAGCAGTACTTC.

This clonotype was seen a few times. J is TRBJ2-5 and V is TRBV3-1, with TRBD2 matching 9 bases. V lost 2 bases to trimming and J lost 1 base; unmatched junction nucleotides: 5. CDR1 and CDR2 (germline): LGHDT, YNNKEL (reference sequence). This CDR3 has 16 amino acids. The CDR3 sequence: CASSQLASGIQETQYF. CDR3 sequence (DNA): TGTGCCAGCAGCCAACTGGCTAGCGGGATCCAAGAGACCCAGTACTTC.

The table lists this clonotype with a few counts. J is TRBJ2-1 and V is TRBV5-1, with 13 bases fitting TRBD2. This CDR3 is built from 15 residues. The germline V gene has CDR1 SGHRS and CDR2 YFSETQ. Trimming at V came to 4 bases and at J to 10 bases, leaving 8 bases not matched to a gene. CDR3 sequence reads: CASSHGTSGIQEQFF. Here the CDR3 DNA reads TGCGCCAGCAGCCATGGGACTAGCGGGATCCAAGAGCAGTTCTTC.